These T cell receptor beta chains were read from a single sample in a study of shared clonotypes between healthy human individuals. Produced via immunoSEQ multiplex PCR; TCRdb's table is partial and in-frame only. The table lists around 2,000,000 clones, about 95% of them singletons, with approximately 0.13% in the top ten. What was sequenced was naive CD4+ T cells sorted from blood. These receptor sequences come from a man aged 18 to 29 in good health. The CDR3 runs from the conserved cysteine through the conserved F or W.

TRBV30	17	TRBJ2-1	CAWSVPQRERSYNEQFF
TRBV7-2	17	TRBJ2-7	CASSLVRTGPLSYEQYF
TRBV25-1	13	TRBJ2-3	CASSGPLQDTQYF
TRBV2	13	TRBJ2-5	CASSDNFEETQYF
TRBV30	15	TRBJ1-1	CAWSVLSSGGTGAFF
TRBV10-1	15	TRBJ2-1	CASSASGSSYNEQFF
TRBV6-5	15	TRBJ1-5	CASSYSGGANQPQHF
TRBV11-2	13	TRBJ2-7	CASSLAVIYEQYF
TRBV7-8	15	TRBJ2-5	CASSPLYVTGETQYF
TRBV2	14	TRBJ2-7	CASSRQGATYEQYF
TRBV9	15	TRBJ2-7	CASSVALAGVGEQYF
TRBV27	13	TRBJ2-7	CASSFLERREQYF
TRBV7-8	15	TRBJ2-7	CASSLVSGRSGEQYF
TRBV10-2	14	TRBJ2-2	CASRSSAGPGELFF
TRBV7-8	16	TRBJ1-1	CASLDRLGGMNTEAFF
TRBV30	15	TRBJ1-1	CAWSVREQGLGEAFF
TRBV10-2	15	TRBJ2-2	CASSFLGRLTGELFF
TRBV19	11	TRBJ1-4	CASSIREKLFF
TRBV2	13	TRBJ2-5	CASSTDIRETQYF
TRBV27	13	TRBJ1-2	CASGTADRYGYTF
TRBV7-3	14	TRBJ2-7	CASNVSRDSYEQYF
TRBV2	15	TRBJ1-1	CASSVQGASDTEAFF
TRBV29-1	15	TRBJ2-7	CSVEVGGGLSYEQYF